Following are 12 T cell receptor beta chains from one sample sequenced in a study of T-cell reconstitution after alpha-beta-depleted transplantation in children. TCRbeta library construction was performed incorporating unique molecular identifiers. One entry per CDR3 protein, called by TCRdb with MiXCR from the PCR reads. The sample consists of about 640,000 distinct CDR3 sequences, roughly 15% of them appearing once. Specimen: PBMCs from the stem cell graft donor, collected from the stem cell graft. These receptors all stem from a human donor who donated a stem cell graft to a child with acute myeloid leukemia.

This clonotype was detected only a few times. The genes are TRBV7-9 and TRBJ1-1, with D perhaps TRBD1 (6 bases). V was trimmed by 5 bases and J by 3 bases, leaving 19 bases between them. Germline V gives CDR1 SEHNR, CDR2 FQNEAQ (reference sequence). The CDR3 is 16 amino acids. The CDR3 spells CASSLVIGGEDTEAFF. For the CDR3, the DNA is TGTGCCAGCAGCCTCGTGATAGGGGGGGAAGACACTGAAGCTTTCTTT.

Many counts were recorded for this clonotype. The chain's CDR3 is CASSIGGFDEQFF. Written as DNA, the CDR3 is TGTGCCAGCTCGATCGGGGGGTTCGATGAGCAGTTCTTC. The chain joins TRBV12-3 or TRBV12-4 to TRBJ2-1; the match to TRBD2 covers 7 bases. CDR3 length equals 13 residues. The V gene end was trimmed by 8 bases and the J gene end by 8 bases; junction bases not matched to a gene: 9.

The rearrangement joins TRBV12-3 or TRBV12-4 to TRBJ2-2, with no clear D. The CDR3 spans 15 residues. Trimming pared 3 bases from V and 4 bases from J, leaving 12 bases between. CDR3 DNA: TGTGCCAGCAGTTTCGGCCCCTTGGGCACCGGGGAGCTGTTTTTT. Its translation is CASSFGPLGTGELFF.

The sample holds many counts of this clonotype. As DNA, the CDR3 is TGCAGTGCTAGAGGCCAGGTGGGCACAGATACGCAGTATTTT. Its protein is CSARGQVGTDTQYF. The chain carries TRBV20-1 and TRBJ2-3; D unresolved. The ends were cut back, 1 base at V and 1 base at J, with 9 bases in the middle. The CDR3 consists of 14 residues. The germline gives CDR1 DFQATT, CDR2 SNEGSKA (reference sequence).

This clonotype was detected ten times or more. The chain has TRBV3-1 and TRBJ2-3; 9 bases match TRBD1. The germline gives CDR1 LGHDT, CDR2 YNNKEL (reference sequence). The CDR3 covers 14 residues. Trimming cost V 6 bases and J 3 bases; bases outside gene matches: 4. CDR3 protein: CASRPGQGTDTQYF. CDR3 sequence (DNA): TGTGCCAGCAGACCCGGACAGGGGACAGATACGCAGTATTTT.

This chain connects TRBV27 to TRBJ2-3, with TRBD2 identical over 8 bases. This CDR3 is 15 amino acids long. The germline V gene has CDR1 MNHEY and CDR2 SMNVEV (reference sequence). V lost 5 bases, J lost 4 bases, and 8 bases stayed unmatched. CDR3 DNA sequence: TGTGCCAGCAGTGCAAATAGCGGGGACTCAGATACGCAGTATTTT. Residues: CASSANSGDSDTQYF.

This clonotype was recorded a few times. V gene TRBV4-1 combines with J gene TRBJ2-2; D uncertain. Germline V lookup: CDR1 MGHRA, CDR2 YSYEKL. Trimming removed 4 bases at V and 4 bases at J, with 13 bases between. The CDR3 consists of 15 residues. The CDR3 region has the DNA TGCGCCAGCAGCCTCGCTCAGACGTCCACCGGGGAGCTGTTTTTT. It specifies CASSLAQTSTGELFF.

This clonotype was found a few times. The gene calls are TRBV4-3 and TRBJ1-2, with 8 bases that match TRBD1. The germline CDR1 and CDR2 sequences are LGHNA and YSLEER. This CDR3 has 16 amino acids. V lost 3 bases to trimming and J lost 3 bases; unmatched junction nucleotides: 9. The chain's CDR3 is CASSQTTGGWDYGYTF. The CDR3 region has the DNA TGCGCCAGCAGCCAGACAACAGGGGGATGGGACTATGGCTACACCTTC.

J is TRBJ1-5 and V is TRBV20-1, with 8 bases matching TRBD1. This CDR3 has 17 residues. Trimming removed 5 bases from V and 3 bases from J; junction bases left unmatched: 15. Germline V gene lookup returns CDR1 DFQATT and CDR2 SNEGSKA (reference sequence). CDR3 DNA: TGCAGTGCTCCAAAAGACAGGGGCACCCTCAACAATCAGCCCCAGCATTTT. Its translation is CSAPKDRGTLNNQPQHF.

This clonotype was recorded at least ten times. J is TRBJ1-5 and V is TRBV5-5; D is perhaps TRBD1 (5 bases). Germline loops: CDR1 SGHKS, CDR2 YYEKEE (reference sequence). The CDR3 covers 15 residues. V lost 3 bases to trimming and J lost 4 bases, with 14 bases between them. DNA for the CDR3: TGTGCCAGCAGCTCGACTGGGACGGGGAATCAGCCCCAGCATTTT. Its translation: CASSSTGTGNQPQHF.

This clonotype was counted only a few times. The chain joins TRBV20-1 to TRBJ1-5, with TRBD1 as a possible D gene (6 bases). Germline V gene sequence: CDR1 DFQATT, CDR2 SNEGSKA (reference sequence). Trimming removed 1 base from V and 3 bases from J, with 25 bases in between. This CDR3 region has 19 residues. As DNA, the CDR3 is TGCAGTGCTAGAGTCTCCCTCGGCAGGGGAGGTACCCTCAATCAGCCCCAGCATTTT. Amino acid sequence: CSARVSLGRGGTLNQPQHF.

This clonotype occurred a few times. The V gene is TRBV20-1, the J gene TRBJ1-4; possibly TRBD1 for D (6 bases). This CDR3 comprises 14 residues. V lost 1 base and J lost 8, with 14 bases in between. CDR1 and CDR2 from the germline V gene are DFQATT and SNEGSKA (reference sequence). CDR3 residues: CSARGTGTPEKLFF. CDR3 nucleotides: TGCAGTGCTAGAGGGACCGGGACACCCGAAAAACTGTTTTTT.